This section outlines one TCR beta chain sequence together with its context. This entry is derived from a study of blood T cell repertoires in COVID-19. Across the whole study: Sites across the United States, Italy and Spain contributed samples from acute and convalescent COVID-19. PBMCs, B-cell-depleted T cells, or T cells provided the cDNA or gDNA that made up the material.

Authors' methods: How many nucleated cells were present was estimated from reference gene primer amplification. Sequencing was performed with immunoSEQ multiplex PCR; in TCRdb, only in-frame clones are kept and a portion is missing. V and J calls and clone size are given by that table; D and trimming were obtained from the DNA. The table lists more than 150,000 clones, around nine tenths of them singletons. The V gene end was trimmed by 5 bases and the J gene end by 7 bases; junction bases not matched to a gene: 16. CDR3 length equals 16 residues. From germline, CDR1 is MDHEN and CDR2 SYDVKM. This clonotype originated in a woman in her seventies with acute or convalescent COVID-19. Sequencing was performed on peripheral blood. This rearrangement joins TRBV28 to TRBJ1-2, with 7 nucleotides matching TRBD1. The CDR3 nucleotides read TGTGCCAGCAGTCCAGCCGGGACAGCGAAGGCGGGTGGCTACACCTTC. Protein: CASSPAGTAKAGGYTF.